Listed below are T cell receptor beta chains from one sample, sequenced in a study of T cell responses to AZD1222 COVID-19 vaccine. Assay used: immunoSEQ multiplex PCR; TCRdb lists only in-frame clones, some missing. Among 90,000 to 130,000 clones, 80% to 85% were seen once, and the ten largest hold around a tenth. This specimen consisted of peripheral blood, obtained on day 0 of AZD1222 vaccination. The origin of the receptors is an adult in good health. Both conserved end residues are part of each CDR3. The D gene is left open where the match is weak. Clone size appears in some rows only: once, few, many, or a class for an expanded clone.

j_gene: TRBJ2-7; d_gene: -; v_gene: TRBV5-1; abundance: -; CDR3aa: CASSFGTASYEQYF; CDR3nt: TGCGCCAGCAGCTTCGGGACCGCTTCCTACGAGCAGTACTTC
j_gene: TRBJ1-6; d_gene: -; v_gene: TRBV7-8; abundance: -; CDR3aa: CASSLARDPYNSPLHF; CDR3nt: TGTGCCAGCAGCTTAGCCAGGGACCCCTATAATTCACCCCTCCACTTT
j_gene: TRBJ1-2; d_gene: -; v_gene: TRBV7-2; abundance: once; CDR3aa: CASTAEHGGYTF; CDR3nt: TGTGCCAGCACCGCCGAGCACGGGGGCTACACCTTC
j_gene: TRBJ1-2; d_gene: -; v_gene: TRBV19; abundance: -; CDR3aa: CASSMAGYYGYTF; CDR3nt: TGTGCCAGTAGTATGGCAGGGTACTATGGCTACACCTTC
j_gene: TRBJ2-7; d_gene: -; v_gene: TRBV28; abundance: few; CDR3aa: CASSSTTGTPAPYEQYF; CDR3nt: TGTGCCAGCAGTTCGACTACCGGGACACCCGCTCCCTACGAGCAGTACTTC
j_gene: TRBJ2-5; d_gene: -; v_gene: TRBV7-2; abundance: -; CDR3aa: CASSPGLVVETQYF; CDR3nt: TGTGCCAGCAGCCCGGGCCTAGTCGTGGAGACCCAGTACTTC
j_gene: TRBJ1-3; d_gene: TRBD1; v_gene: TRBV9; abundance: few; CDR3aa: CASSVEGALGGNTIYF; CDR3nt: TGTGCCAGCAGCGTAGAGGGGGCTTTAGGGGGAAACACCATATATTTT
j_gene: TRBJ1-5; d_gene: -; v_gene: TRBV28; abundance: -; CDR3aa: CASSLDWGHDQPQHF; CDR3nt: TGTGCCAGCAGTTTAGACTGGGGGCATGATCAGCCCCAGCATTTT
j_gene: TRBJ2-3; d_gene: -; v_gene: TRBV6-5; abundance: -; CDR3aa: CASSYYASADTQYF; CDR3nt: TGTGCCAGCAGTTACTACGCCTCGGCAGATACGCAGTATTTT
j_gene: TRBJ1-1; d_gene: -; v_gene: TRBV28; abundance: -; CDR3aa: CASSFSSHTEAFF; CDR3nt: TGTGCCAGCAGTTTTAGTAGCCACACTGAAGCTTTCTTT
j_gene: TRBJ1-6; d_gene: -; v_gene: TRBV7-9; abundance: -; CDR3aa: CASSLQGKGSPLHF; CDR3nt: TGTGCCAGCAGCTTACAGGGAAAGGGTTCACCCCTCCACTTT
j_gene: TRBJ1-5; d_gene: -; v_gene: TRBV6-5; abundance: -; CDR3aa: CASSYSYSPNQPQHF; CDR3nt: TGTGCCAGCAGTTACTCTTACAGCCCCAATCAGCCCCAGCATTTT
j_gene: TRBJ2-7; d_gene: -; v_gene: TRBV7-9; abundance: -; CDR3aa: CASGAANRFGYEQYF; CDR3nt: TGTGCCAGCGGAGCAGCCAACAGGTTTGGTTACGAGCAGTACTTC
j_gene: TRBJ1-4; d_gene: -; v_gene: TRBV30; abundance: -; CDR3aa: CAWSRNRGEKLFF; CDR3nt: TGTGCCTGGAGTAGAAATCGTGGGGAAAAACTGTTTTTT
j_gene: TRBJ1-1; d_gene: TRBD1; v_gene: TRBV11-1; abundance: few; CDR3aa: CASSRIKGQLNTEAFF; CDR3nt: TGTGCCAGCAGCCGAATAAAGGGACAGCTGAACACTGAAGCTTTCTTT
j_gene: TRBJ2-1; d_gene: -; v_gene: TRBV7-2; abundance: -; CDR3aa: CASQRARSSYNEQFF; CDR3nt: TGTGCCAGCCAGAGGGCGAGGAGCTCCTACAATGAGCAGTTCTTC
j_gene: TRBJ2-5; d_gene: -; v_gene: TRBV3-1/TRBV3-2; abundance: -; CDR3aa: CASSQDTIAGETQYF; CDR3nt: TGTGCCAGCAGCCAAGATACTATCGCTGGGGAGACCCAGTACTTC
j_gene: TRBJ2-3; d_gene: TRBD2; v_gene: TRBV5-1; abundance: once; CDR3aa: CASRLGTSKDTQYF; CDR3nt: TGCGCCAGCAGGCTAGGGACTAGCAAGGATACGCAGTATTTT
j_gene: TRBJ2-1; d_gene: TRBD2; v_gene: TRBV24-1; abundance: -; CDR3aa: CATSDPGQAGSNEQFF; CDR3nt: TGTGCCACCAGTGACCCCGGGCAAGCGGGATCCAATGAGCAGTTCTTC
j_gene: TRBJ2-7; d_gene: -; v_gene: TRBV7-8; abundance: -; CDR3aa: CASSSSRLNEQYF; CDR3nt: TGTGCCAGCAGCAGTAGCAGGCTCAACGAGCAGTACTTC
j_gene: TRBJ2-2; d_gene: -; v_gene: TRBV5-1; abundance: -; CDR3aa: CASSLAVGRSTGELFF; CDR3nt: TGCGCCAGCAGCTTGGCGGTAGGAAGGAGTACCGGGGAGCTGTTTTTT